This T cell receptor beta chain is drawn from a study of beta chain features in type 1 diabetes. Study-level information: Patients and healthy donors were similar in age, gender and cell yields. Study results and limitations: TCRB CDR3 length was moderately but significantly reduced in all four CD4+ subsets of Type 1 diabetes patients.

The CDR3 has 19 residues. Germline V gene data show CDR1 as MNHEY and CDR2 as SMNVEV (reference sequence). J lost 4 bases, V lost 5 bases, and 11 bases had no gene match. This clone showed up just a few times. Its antigen is as yet unknown. cDNA synthesis used the whole RNA isolate, giving expressed TCRB sequences. Libraries were prepared by immunoSEQ multiplex PCR; TCRdb keeps only in-frame clonotypes and omits some of them. The table has 300,000 to 400,000 clones, approximately 13% seen once. The receptor's source is a woman aged 18-29 years with type 1 diabetes. The sample was naive CD4+ T cells from blood. The genes are TRBV27 and TRBJ2-1, with 16 bases aligning to TRBD2. The CDR3 DNA is TGTGCCAGCAGTCGCCCGGGACTAGCGGGAGGGCCTTGGTACAATGAGCAGTTCTTC. Protein product: CASSRPGLAGGPWYNEQFF.